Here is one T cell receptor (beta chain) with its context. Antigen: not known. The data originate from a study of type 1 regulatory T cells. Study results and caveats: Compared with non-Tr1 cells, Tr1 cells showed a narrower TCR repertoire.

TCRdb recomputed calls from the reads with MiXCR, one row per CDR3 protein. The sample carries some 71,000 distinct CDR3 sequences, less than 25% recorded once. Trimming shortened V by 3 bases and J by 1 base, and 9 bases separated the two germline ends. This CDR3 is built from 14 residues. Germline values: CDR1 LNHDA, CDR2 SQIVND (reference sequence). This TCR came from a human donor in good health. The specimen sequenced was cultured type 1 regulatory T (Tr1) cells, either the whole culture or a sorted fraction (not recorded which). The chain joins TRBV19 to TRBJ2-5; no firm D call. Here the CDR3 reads CASSIGRFQETQYF. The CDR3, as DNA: TGTGCCAGTAGTATCGGCAGGTTCCAAGAGACCCAGTACTTC.